This is a list of T cell receptor beta chains from one sample in a study of blood T cell repertoires in COVID-19. TCRdb's copy holds only in-frame clones and misses some; the assay was immunoSEQ multiplex PCR. Altogether 200,000 or so clones are present, 75% to 85% being singletons, with the ten largest covering 9% to 15%. The specimen was peripheral blood. The receptors derive from a woman older than 75 with COVID-19, enrolled during active disease. CDR3s include the opening cysteine and the closing phenylalanine or tryptophan. Fields, in order: J gene, D gene, clone size, CDR3 length, V gene, CDR3 protein, CDR3 DNA. D genes are given only for firm matches. The size entry is marked missing in some rows and otherwise reads once, few, many or a size class.

TRBJ1-2,-,-,12,TRBV20-1,CSASSGDYGYTF,TGCAGTGCTAGTTCCGGGGACTATGGCTACACCTTC
TRBJ2-2,TRBD2,-,17,TRBV19,CASMVTSGGRGPGELFF,TGTGCCAGTATGGTAACTAGCGGGGGCAGGGGCCCCGGGGAGCTGTTTTTT
TRBJ2-6,-,-,16,TRBV28,CASSLMWGAGANVLTF,TGTGCCAGCAGTTTGATGTGGGGGGCTGGGGCCAACGTCCTGACTTTC
TRBJ1-1,-,-,15,TRBV5-1,CASRLNQGQGTEAFF,TGCGCCAGCAGACTGAACCAGGGACAAGGGACTGAAGCTTTCTTT
TRBJ2-7,-,once,12,TRBV4-1,CASSQDPGEQYF,TGCGCCAGCAGCCAAGACCCCGGGGAGCAGTACTTC
TRBJ2-3,TRBD1,-,16,TRBV7-2,CASSLAGDSDTDTQYF,TGTGCCAGCAGCTTAGCAGGGGACAGTGACACAGATACGCAGTATTTT
TRBJ2-3,TRBD2,-,14,TRBV29-1,CSVASGGALDTQYF,TGCAGCGTGGCTAGCGGGGGGGCCTTGGATACGCAGTATTTT
TRBJ2-7,-,-,15,TRBV3-1/TRBV3-2,CASSQGFSSAYEQYF,TGTGCCAGCAGCCAAGGTTTCAGTTCCGCCTACGAGCAGTACTTC
TRBJ1-5,TRBD1,-,18,TRBV9,CASSAPGQRVASNQPQHF,TGTGCCAGCAGCGCCCCGGGACAGAGGGTCGCTAGCAATCAGCCCCAGCATTTT
TRBJ1-1,-,once,13,TRBV7-9,CASSRQVNTEAFF,TGTGCCAGCAGCCGTCAGGTGAACACTGAAGCTTTCTTT
TRBJ2-7,-,-,15,TRBV10-3,CAISEVGPGGYEQYF,TGTGCCATCAGTGAGGTCGGGCCTGGGGGGTACGAGCAGTACTTC
TRBJ1-4,-,-,17,TRBV10-3,CAISESIQSATNEKLFF,TGTGCCATCAGTGAGTCGATTCAGTCCGCAACTAATGAAAAACTGTTTTTT
TRBJ2-2,TRBD2,-,15,TRBV29-1,CSVESGRGPAGELFF,TGCAGCGTTGAATCTGGGAGGGGCCCAGCCGGGGAGCTGTTTTTT
TRBJ2-7,TRBD1,-,15,TRBV7-6,CASSLGTGGTYEQYF,TGTGCCAGCAGCTTAGGTACAGGGGGCACCTACGAGCAGTACTTC
TRBJ1-2,TRBD1,-,13,TRBV9,CASSVDRADGYTF,TGTGCCAGCAGCGTGGACAGGGCCGATGGCTACACCTTC
TRBJ2-7,-,-,13,TRBV14,CASSQTGNWEQYF,TGTGCCAGCAGCCAAACAGGGAATTGGGAGCAGTACTTC
TRBJ2-4,-,-,17,TRBV6-1,CASSEADQRLAKNIQYF,TGTGCCAGCAGTGAAGCGGATCAGAGACTAGCCAAAAACATTCAGTACTTC
TRBJ1-6,TRBD1,-,19,TRBV7-2,CASSFSSLGQGAYNSPLHF,TGTGCCAGCAGCTTCTCTTCCCTTGGACAGGGAGCCTATAATTCACCCCTCCACTTT
TRBJ2-5,TRBD2,-,16,TRBV19,CASSEKLLAGTKTQYF,TGTGCCAGTAGTGAGAAGCTCCTAGCGGGGACGAAGACCCAGTACTTC
TRBJ2-3,-,-,14,TRBV9,CASSARDFTDTQYF,TGTGCCAGCAGCGCTCGGGACTTCACAGATACGCAGTATTTT
TRBJ2-1,-,-,16,TRBV21-1,CASSKYGLALYNEQFF,TGTGCCAGCAGCAAATATGGACTAGCTCTATACAATGAGCAGTTCTTC
TRBJ1-4,TRBD1,-,15,TRBV19,CASSTRGLANEKLFF,TGTGCCAGTAGTACTAGGGGGCTCGCTAATGAAAAACTGTTTTTT
TRBJ2-2,TRBD2,-,17,TRBV3-1/TRBV3-2,CASSQLGLAGDTGELFF,TGTGCCAGCAGCCAACTCGGGCTAGCGGGGGACACCGGGGAGCTGTTTTTT
TRBJ1-1,-,-,12,TRBV12-3/TRBV12-4,CASSLGRAEAFF,TGTGCCAGCAGTTTAGGCAGGGCTGAAGCTTTCTTT
TRBJ1-6,TRBD1,-,14,TRBV7-3,CASSHGTGSSPLHF,TGTGCCAGCAGCCACGGGACAGGTTCTTCACCCCTCCACTTT
TRBJ1-2,-,-,15,TRBV6-6,CASSYLRTEWNGYTF,TGTGCCAGCAGTTACCTGAGGACAGAGTGGAATGGCTACACCTTC
TRBJ1-3,TRBD1,-,17,TRBV7-2,CASSYRTGGSSGNTIYF,TGTGCCAGCAGCTACCGGACAGGGGGGAGCTCTGGAAACACCATATATTTT
TRBJ1-2,-,few,14,TRBV20-1,CSASNRQGNYGYTF,TGCAGTGCTAGTAACCGCCAGGGGAACTATGGCTACACCTTC
TRBJ1-1,-,-,13,TRBV2,CASRAGLNTEAFF,TGTGCCAGCAGGGCAGGGTTGAACACTGAAGCTTTCTTT
TRBJ1-2,TRBD1,-,13,TRBV9,CASSETGQAGYTF,TGTGCCAGCAGCGAAACGGGACAGGCGGGCTACACCTTC
TRBJ2-5,TRBD1,-,17,TRBV7-8,CASSSVPGTGHQETQYF,TGTGCCAGCAGCTCCGTCCCCGGGACAGGTCATCAAGAGACCCAGTACTTC
TRBJ1-5,TRBD1,-,15,TRBV4-2,CASSRVRQGNQPQHF,TGTGCCAGCAGCCGGGTAAGACAGGGGAATCAGCCCCAGCATTTT
TRBJ1-3,-,-,13,TRBV10-3,CAISGTTGNTIYF,TGTGCCATCAGCGGGACAACGGGAAACACCATATATTTT
TRBJ2-7,-,-,12,TRBV2,CASSVADYEQYF,TGTGCCAGCAGTGTCGCGGACTACGAGCAGTACTTC
TRBJ2-7,TRBD1,-,15,TRBV28,CASSPNRGRDDEQYF,TGTGCCAGCAGCCCGAACAGGGGGCGCGACGACGAGCAGTACTTC
TRBJ1-4,TRBD1,-,15,TRBV19,CASSMGQETNEKLFF,TGTGCCAGTAGTATGGGACAGGAGACTAATGAAAAACTGTTTTTT
TRBJ2-1,TRBD2,-,16,TRBV7-6,CASSLAGGSWGNEQFF,TGTGCCAGCAGCTTGGCGGGAGGGTCCTGGGGGAATGAGCAGTTCTTC
TRBJ2-3,-,-,17,TRBV18,CASSSPTQEPFTDTQYF,TGTGCCAGCTCATCCCCTACACAGGAGCCATTCACAGATACGCAGTATTTT
TRBJ1-6,-,-,13,TRBV12-3/TRBV12-4,CASGGELGSPLHF,TGTGCCAGCGGAGGGGAACTAGGGTCACCCCTCCACTTT